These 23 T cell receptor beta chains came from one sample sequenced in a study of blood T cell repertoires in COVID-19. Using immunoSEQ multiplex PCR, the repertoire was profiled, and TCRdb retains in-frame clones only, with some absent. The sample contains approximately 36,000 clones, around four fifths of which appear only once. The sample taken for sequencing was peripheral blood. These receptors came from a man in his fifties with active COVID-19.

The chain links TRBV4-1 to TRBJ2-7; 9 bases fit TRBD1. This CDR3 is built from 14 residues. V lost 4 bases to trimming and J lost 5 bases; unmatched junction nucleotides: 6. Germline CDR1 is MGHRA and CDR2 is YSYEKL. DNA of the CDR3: TGCGCCAGCAGCCGACGGGACAGGGACGACGAGCAGTACTTC. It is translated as CASSRRDRDDEQYF.

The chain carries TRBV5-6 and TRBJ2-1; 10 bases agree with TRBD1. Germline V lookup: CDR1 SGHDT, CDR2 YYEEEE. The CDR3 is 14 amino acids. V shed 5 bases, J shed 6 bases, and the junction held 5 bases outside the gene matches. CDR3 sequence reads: CASRLGTGANEQFF. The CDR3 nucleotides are TGTGCCAGCAGACTAGGGACAGGGGCCAATGAGCAGTTCTTC.

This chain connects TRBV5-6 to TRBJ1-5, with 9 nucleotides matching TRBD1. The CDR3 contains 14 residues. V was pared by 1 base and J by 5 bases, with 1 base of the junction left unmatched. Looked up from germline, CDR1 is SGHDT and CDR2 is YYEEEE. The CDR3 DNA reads TGTGCCAGCAGCTTGACAGGGGGCGATCAGCCCCAGCATTTT. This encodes CASSLTGGDQPQHF.

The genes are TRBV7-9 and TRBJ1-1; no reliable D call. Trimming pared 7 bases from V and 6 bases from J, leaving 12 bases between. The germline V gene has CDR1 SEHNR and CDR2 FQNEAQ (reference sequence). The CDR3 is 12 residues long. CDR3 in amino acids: CASTYLSAEAFF. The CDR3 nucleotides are TGTGCCAGCACCTATCTATCGGCTGAAGCTTTCTTT.

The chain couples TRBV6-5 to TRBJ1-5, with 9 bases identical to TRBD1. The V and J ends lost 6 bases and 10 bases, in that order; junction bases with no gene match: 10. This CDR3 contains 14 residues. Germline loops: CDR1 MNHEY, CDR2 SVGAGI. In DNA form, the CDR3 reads TGTGCCAGCAGCCACCGACAGGGGGACGGCCCCCAGCATTTT. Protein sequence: CASSHRQGDGPQHF.

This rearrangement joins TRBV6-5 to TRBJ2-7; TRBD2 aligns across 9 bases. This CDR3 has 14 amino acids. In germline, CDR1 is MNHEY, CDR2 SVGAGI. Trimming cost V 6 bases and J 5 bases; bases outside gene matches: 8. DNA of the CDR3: TGTGCCAGCAGAAAACTAGCGGGTAGAAACGAGCAGTACTTC. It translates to CASRKLAGRNEQYF.

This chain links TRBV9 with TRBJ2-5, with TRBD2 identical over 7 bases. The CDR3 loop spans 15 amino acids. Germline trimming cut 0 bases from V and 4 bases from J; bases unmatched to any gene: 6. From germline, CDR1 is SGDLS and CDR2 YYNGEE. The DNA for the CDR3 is TGTGCCAGCAGCGTAGGAGGTAGCGGGTCAGAGACCCAGTACTTC. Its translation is CASSVGGSGSETQYF.

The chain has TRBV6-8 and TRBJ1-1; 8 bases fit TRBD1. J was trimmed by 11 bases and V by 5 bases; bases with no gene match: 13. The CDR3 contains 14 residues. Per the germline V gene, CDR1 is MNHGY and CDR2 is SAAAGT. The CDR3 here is CASSGLSRGRMAFF. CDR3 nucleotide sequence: TGTGCCAGCAGTGGATTGAGCAGGGGGCGTATGGCTTTCTTT.

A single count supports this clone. The DNA for the CDR3 is TGTGCCACCAGCAGAGATCAGGGGACACAAGAGACCCAGTACTTC. This gives the protein CATSRDQGTQETQYF. The chain recombines TRBV15 with TRBJ2-5; perhaps TRBD1 as D (6 bases). Germline loops: CDR1 LNHNV, CDR2 YYDKDF (reference sequence). The V end was cut by 0 bases, the J end by 2 bases, with 10 bases between. There are 15 residues in the CDR3.

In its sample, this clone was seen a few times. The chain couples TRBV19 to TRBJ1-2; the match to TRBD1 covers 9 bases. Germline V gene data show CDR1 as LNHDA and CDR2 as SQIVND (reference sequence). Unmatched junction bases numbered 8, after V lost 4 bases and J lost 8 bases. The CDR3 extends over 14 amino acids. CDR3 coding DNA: TGTGCCAGTAGTAGCGGACAGGGGACGTTCGGCTACACCTTC. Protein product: CASSSGQGTFGYTF.

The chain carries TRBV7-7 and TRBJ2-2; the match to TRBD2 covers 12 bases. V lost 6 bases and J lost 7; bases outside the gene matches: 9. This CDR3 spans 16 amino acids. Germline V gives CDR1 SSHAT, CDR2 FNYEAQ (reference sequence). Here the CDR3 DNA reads TGTGCCAGCAGTCCCTCTAGCGGGGGGGCCCTCGGGGAGCTGTTTTTT. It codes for CASSPSSGGALGELFF.

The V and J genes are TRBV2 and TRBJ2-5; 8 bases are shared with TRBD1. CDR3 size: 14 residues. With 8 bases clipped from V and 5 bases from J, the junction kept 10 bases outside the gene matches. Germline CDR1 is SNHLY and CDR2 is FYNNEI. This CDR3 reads CASRQTGAGETQYF. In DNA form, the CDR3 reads TGTGCCAGCCGTCAGACAGGGGCGGGTGAGACCCAGTACTTC.

Here the CDR3 reads CASSLASDSYYGYTF. In DNA, the CDR3 is TGTGCCAGCAGCTTAGCCTCGGACAGTTACTATGGCTACACCTTC. This sequence joins TRBV7-2 and TRBJ1-2, with a weak D call TRBD1 (6 bases). The CDR3 sequence is 15 residues long. Trimming removed 0 bases from V and 3 bases from J, with 11 bases in between. From germline, CDR1 is SGHTA and CDR2 FQGNSA.

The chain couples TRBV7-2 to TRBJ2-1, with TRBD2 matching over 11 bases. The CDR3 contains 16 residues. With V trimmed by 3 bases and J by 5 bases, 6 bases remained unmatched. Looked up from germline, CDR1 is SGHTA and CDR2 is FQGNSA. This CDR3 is CASSLAGTSGHNEQFF. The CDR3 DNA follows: TGTGCCAGCAGCTTGGCCGGGACTAGCGGCCACAATGAGCAGTTCTTC.

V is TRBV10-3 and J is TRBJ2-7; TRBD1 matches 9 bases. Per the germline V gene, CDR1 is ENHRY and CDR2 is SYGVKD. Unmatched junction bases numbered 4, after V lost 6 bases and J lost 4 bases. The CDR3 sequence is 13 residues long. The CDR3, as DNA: TGTGCCATCAGGGGACAGGGCAATTACGAGCAGTACTTC. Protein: CAIRGQGNYEQYF.

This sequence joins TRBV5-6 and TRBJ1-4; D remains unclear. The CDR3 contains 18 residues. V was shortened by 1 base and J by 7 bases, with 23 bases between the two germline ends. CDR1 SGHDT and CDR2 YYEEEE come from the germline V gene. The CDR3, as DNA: TGTGCCAGCAGCTTGACCGGACTCGCCCCTAAGGGTGCTGAAAAACTGTTTTTT. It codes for CASSLTGLAPKGAEKLFF.

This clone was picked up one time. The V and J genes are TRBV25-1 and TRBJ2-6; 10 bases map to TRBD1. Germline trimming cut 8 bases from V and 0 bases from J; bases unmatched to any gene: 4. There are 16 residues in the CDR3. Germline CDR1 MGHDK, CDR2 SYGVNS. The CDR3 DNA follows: TGTGCCAGCTCCGGGACAGGGGTCTCTGGGGCCAACGTCCTGACTTTC. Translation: CASSGTGVSGANVLTF.

The DNA for the CDR3 is TGTGCCAGCAGCTTCGGTACAGGGGGCCTCGAGCAGTACTTC. Amino acid sequence: CASSFGTGGLEQYF. The rearrangement uses TRBV11-2 and TRBJ2-7, with TRBD1 identical over 9 bases. Germline assignment: CDR1 SGHAT and CDR2 FQNNGV. The ends lost 3 bases at V and 6 bases at J; junction bases unmatched: 6. The CDR3 is made up of 14 amino acids.

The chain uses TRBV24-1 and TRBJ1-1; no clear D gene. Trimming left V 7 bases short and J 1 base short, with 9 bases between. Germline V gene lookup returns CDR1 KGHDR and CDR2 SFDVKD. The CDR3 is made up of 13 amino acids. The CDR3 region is CATSSHTNTEAFF. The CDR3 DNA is TGTGCCACCAGCTCCCACACGAACACTGAAGCTTTCTTT.

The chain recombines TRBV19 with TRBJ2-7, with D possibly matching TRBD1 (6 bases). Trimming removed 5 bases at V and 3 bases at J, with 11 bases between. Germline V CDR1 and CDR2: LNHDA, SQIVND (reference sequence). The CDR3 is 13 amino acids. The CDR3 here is CASSPGQFYEQYF. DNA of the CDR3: TGTGCCAGTAGTCCCGGACAGTTCTACGAGCAGTACTTC.

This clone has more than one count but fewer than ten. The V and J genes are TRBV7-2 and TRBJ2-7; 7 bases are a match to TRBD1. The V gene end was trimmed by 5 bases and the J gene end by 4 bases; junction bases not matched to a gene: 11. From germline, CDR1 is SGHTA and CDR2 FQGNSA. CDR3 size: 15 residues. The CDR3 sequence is CASSKSRDSLYEQYF. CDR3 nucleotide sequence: TGTGCCAGCAGCAAATCCCGGGACAGCTTATACGAGCAGTACTTC.

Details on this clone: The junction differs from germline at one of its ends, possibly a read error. The CDR3 is CASRPREGKGGDTIYF. DNA for the CDR3: TGTGCCAGCCGCCCAAGGGAGGGAAAAGGTGGAGACACCATATATTTT. The V and J genes are TRBV6-6 and TRBJ1-3; D gene uncertain. The CDR3 runs 16 residues. Germline V gene data show CDR1 as MNHNY and CDR2 as SVGAGI (reference sequence).

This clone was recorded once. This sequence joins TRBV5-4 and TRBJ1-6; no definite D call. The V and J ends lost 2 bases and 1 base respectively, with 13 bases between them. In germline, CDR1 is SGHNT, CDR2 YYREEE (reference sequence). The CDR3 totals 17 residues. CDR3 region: CASSLVFRGSYNSPLHF. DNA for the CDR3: TGTGCCAGCAGCTTAGTGTTCCGGGGATCCTATAATTCACCCCTCCACTTT.